This T cell receptor (beta chain) was found in a study of patients and donors after allogeneic stem cell transplantation (TCRdb year 2020). Remarks on this clonotype: Its antigen is currently not known. No base qualities exist here, and no much larger clone lies one base off it.

Trimmed from V: 5 bases; trimmed from J: 0 bases; junction bases lacking a gene match: 9. The CDR3 has 17 amino acids, counting the end cysteine and phenylalanine. Only the CDR3 portion is preserved as DNA: 51 bases, with reading frame beginning at the first base. Reading the germline V gene (reference sequence) gives CDR1 LNHNV and CDR2 YYDKDF. Receptor libraries were prepared by RT-PCR. The listed sequencing device is NextSeq 550. TCRdb trimmed the raw reads at Q25, called clones with MiXCR and kept productive beta chains. All rows with the same CDR3 protein become a single entry with the most common DNA and genes. The sample contains about 110,000 distinct CDR3 sequences, around 38% of them found a single time. Jointly, the top ten make up under 30% of the sample.

Sequenced material: blood, either unsorted or a sorted T cell fraction (not recorded which). The TCR comes from a human donor who was either an allogeneic HSCT recipient or a stem cell or donor lymphocyte infusion donor (not recorded which). It is not recorded whose cells these are; they may come from a transplant donor. The chain couples TRBV15 to TRBJ1-1; 10 of the junction bases match TRBD1. For the CDR3, the sequence is CATSPRQGALVNTEAFF. Here is the DNA: TGTGCCACCAGCCCGCGACAGGGGGCCTTGGTGAACACTGAAGCTTTCTTT.